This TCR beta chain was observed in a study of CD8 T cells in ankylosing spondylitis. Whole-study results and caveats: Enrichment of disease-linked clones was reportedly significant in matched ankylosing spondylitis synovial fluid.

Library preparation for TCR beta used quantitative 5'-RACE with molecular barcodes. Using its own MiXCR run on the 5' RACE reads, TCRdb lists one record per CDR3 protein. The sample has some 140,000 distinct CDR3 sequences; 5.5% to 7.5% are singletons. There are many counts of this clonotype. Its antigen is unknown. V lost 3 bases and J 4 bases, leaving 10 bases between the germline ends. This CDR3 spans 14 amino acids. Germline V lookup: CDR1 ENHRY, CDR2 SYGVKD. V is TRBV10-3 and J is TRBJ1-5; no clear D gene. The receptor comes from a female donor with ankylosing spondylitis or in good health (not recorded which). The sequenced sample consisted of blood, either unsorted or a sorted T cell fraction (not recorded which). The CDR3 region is CAISDPLANQPQHF. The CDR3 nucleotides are TGTGCCATCAGTGACCCTCTGGCTAATCAGCCCCAGCATTTT.